This is a list of T cell receptor beta chains from one sample in a study of a mutant IDH1 vaccine in newly diagnosed glioma. These receptors' antigens are unknown. The repertoire was sequenced with immunoSEQ multiplex PCR; TCRdb's copy has only in-frame clones and lacks some. The table lists over 30,000 clones, about 56% of them singletons, with approximately 11% in the top ten. The sample in question was PBMCs, obtained from a glioma patient whose treatment included an IDH1 peptide vaccine. The receptors here all came from a woman aged 18-29 years with glioma. The CDR3 runs from the conserved cysteine through the conserved F or W. The D gene is left open where the match is weak. Expanded clones get a size class; other rows say once, few or many, or leave the size out.

d_call clone_size j_call v_call cdr3_aa cdr3_nt
. . TRBJ2-1 TRBV6-5 CASSAPNEQFF TGTGCCAGCAGTGCCCCTAATGAGCAGTTCTTC
TRBD1 . TRBJ2-7 TRBV19 CASGGDRGYEQYF TGTGCCAGCGGGGGTGACAGGGGCTACGAGCAGTACTTC
. . TRBJ1-2 TRBV7-9 CASSLLVGTYGYTF TGTGCCAGCAGCTTGTTGGTGGGAACCTATGGCTACACCTTC
. . TRBJ1-1 TRBV6-5 CASRAQHMNTEAFF TGTGCCAGCAGGGCACAGCACATGAACACTGAAGCTTTCTTT
. few TRBJ1-4 TRBV4-2 CASSQTNSWQGPYRGEGEKLFF TGTGCCAGCAGCCAGACGAACTCTTGGCAGGGGCCCTATAGGGGGGAAGGGGAAAAACTGTTTTTT
. . TRBJ2-1 TRBV7-3 CASSPQRTNYNEQFF TGTGCCAGCAGCCCTCAAAGGACAAATTACAATGAGCAGTTCTTC
. . TRBJ1-6 TRBV5-6 CASSLGPGEYSPLHF TGTGCCAGCAGCTTGGGACCAGGGGAGTATTCACCCCTCCACTTT
. . TRBJ2-7 TRBV7-2 CASSFGGNYEQYF TGTGCCAGCAGCTTCGGGGGAAACTACGAGCAGTACTTC
. . TRBJ2-7 TRBV2 CASSEWDDLNF TGTGCCAGCAGTGAATGGGACGATCTCAACTTC
. . TRBJ2-7 TRBV21-1 CASSTSSSYEQYF TGTGCCAGCAGCACCTCGAGCTCCTACGAGCAGTACTTC
TRBD1 . TRBJ1-1 TRBV19 CASSKAGQGRTEAFF TGTGCCAGTAGTAAGGCGGGACAGGGGAGGACTGAAGCTTTCTTT
TRBD2 few TRBJ2-1 TRBV4-3 CASSQASGGSYNEQFF TGCGCCAGCAGCCAAGCTAGCGGGGGCTCCTACAATGAGCAGTTCTTC
TRBD1 . TRBJ1-4 TRBV7-9 CASSLASGKTGANNEKLFF TGTGCCAGCAGCTTAGCGTCAGGAAAAACAGGGGCAAATAATGAAAAACTGTTTTTT
TRBD1 . TRBJ1-2 TRBV5-1 CASSLGQGLYGYTF TGCGCCAGCAGCTTGGGACAGGGGCTATATGGCTACACCTTC
. . TRBJ1-4 TRBV4-3 CASSQWQNEKLFF TGCGCCAGCAGCCAATGGCAGAATGAAAAACTGTTTTTT
. . TRBJ1-1 TRBV30 CAWSTVGTEAFF TGTGCCTGGTCAACAGTTGGCACTGAAGCTTTCTTT
TRBD1 . TRBJ2-1 TRBV7-7 CASSSAGTGINEQFF TGTGCTAGCAGCTCTGCCGGGACAGGGATCAATGAGCAGTTCTTC
. . TRBJ2-5 TRBV5-1 CASASRDGETQYF TGCGCCAGCGCCTCCCGGGACGGAGAGACCCAGTACTTC
. . TRBJ2-1 TRBV21-1 CASSTTERSLDNEQFF TGTGCCAGCAGCACGACAGAAAGATCACTTGACAATGAGCAGTTCTTC
. . TRBJ1-6 TRBV15 CATSIFGYNSPLHF TGTGCCACCAGCATCTTCGGGTATAATTCACCCCTCCACTTT
. . TRBJ1-1 TRBV7-2 CASSKGGRVGNTEAFF TGTGCCAGCAGCAAGGGGGGTCGAGTGGGGAACACTGAAGCTTTCTTT
TRBD2 . TRBJ2-7 TRBV7-9 CASSLIPSGSYEQYF TGTGCCAGCAGCTTAATACCTAGCGGGAGTTACGAGCAGTACTTC
. . TRBJ2-1 TRBV7-6 CASSLEEQAIGQFF TGTGCCAGCAGCTTAGAGGAACAGGCAATAGGGCAGTTCTTC
. few TRBJ1-6 TRBV6-6 CASSQTGDSPLHF TGTGCCAGCAGCCAGACGGGGGATTCACCCCTCCACTTT
TRBD2 . TRBJ2-7 TRBV6-1 CASTGTSGSSYEQYF TGTGCCAGCACCGGTACTAGCGGGAGCTCCTACGAGCAGTACTTC
. . TRBJ1-3 TRBV11-1 CASSFSDSGNTIYF TGTGCCAGCAGCTTTTCCGACTCTGGAAACACCATATATTTT
. . TRBJ1-1 TRBV30 CAWGTATNTEAFF TGTGCCTGGGGTACAGCGACCAACACTGAAGCTTTCTTT
. few TRBJ1-2 TRBV28 CASAAIWTENYGYTF TGTGCCAGCGCAGCCATATGGACGGAGAACTATGGCTACACCTTC
. . TRBJ1-6 TRBV30 CAWTSRTYNSPLHF TGTGCCTGGACGAGCAGAACCTATAATTCACCCCTCCACTTT
TRBD1 few TRBJ2-2 TRBV15 CATSADRAGTGELFF TGTGCCACCAGCGCCGACAGGGCGGGCACCGGGGAGCTGTTTTTT
TRBD2 . TRBJ2-7 TRBV14 CASSGGGITYEQYF TGTGCCAGCAGCGGCGGGGGGATCACCTACGAGCAGTACTTC
. . TRBJ2-1 TRBV10-3 CAISGQEIRYNEQFF TGTGCCATCAGTGGGCAGGAGATTCGCTACAATGAGCAGTTCTTC
TRBD1 . TRBJ2-1 TRBV10-2 CASSGSRDRGYNEQFF TGCGCCAGCAGTGGATCGCGGGACAGGGGCTACAATGAGCAGTTCTTC
TRBD1 few TRBJ1-1 TRBV19 CASSTATGTGFGTFF TGTGCCAGTAGTACCGCTACCGGGACAGGTTTCGGTACTTTCTTT
. . TRBJ2-2 TRBV10-3 CAIRGRQDTGELFF TGTGCCATCAGGGGAAGACAAGACACCGGGGAGCTGTTTTTT
. . TRBJ1-5 TRBV27 CASSGSNQPQHF TGTGCCAGCAGTGGCAGCAATCAGCCCCAGCATTTT
TRBD1 . TRBJ2-4 TRBV19 CASSLSTGQIIEKNIQYF TGTGCCAGTAGCCTAAGTACGGGACAGATAATAGAAAAAAACATTCAGTACTTC
. few TRBJ2-2 TRBV18 CASSPPGRPNTGELFF TGTGCCAGCTCACCCCCGGGACGGCCGAACACCGGGGAGCTGTTTTTT
. . TRBJ1-2 TRBV28 CASSFVYGYTF TGTGCCAGCAGTTTTGTCTATGGCTACACCTTC
. . TRBJ2-1 TRBV4-3 CASSQDSADSFQFF TGCGCCAGCAGCCAAGATAGTGCGGACTCCTTTCAGTTCTTC
. . TRBJ2-2 TRBV30 CACSPLGTGELFF TGTGCCTGTTCCCCCCTGGGGACCGGGGAGCTGTTTTTT
TRBD1 . TRBJ2-1 TRBV10-3 CAITAGGSYNEQFF TGTGCCATCACCGCAGGGGGATCCTACAATGAGCAGTTCTTC
TRBD1 few TRBJ2-3 TRBV7-9 CASSLDRATDTQYF TGTGCCAGCAGCTTGGACAGGGCAACAGATACGCAGTATTTT